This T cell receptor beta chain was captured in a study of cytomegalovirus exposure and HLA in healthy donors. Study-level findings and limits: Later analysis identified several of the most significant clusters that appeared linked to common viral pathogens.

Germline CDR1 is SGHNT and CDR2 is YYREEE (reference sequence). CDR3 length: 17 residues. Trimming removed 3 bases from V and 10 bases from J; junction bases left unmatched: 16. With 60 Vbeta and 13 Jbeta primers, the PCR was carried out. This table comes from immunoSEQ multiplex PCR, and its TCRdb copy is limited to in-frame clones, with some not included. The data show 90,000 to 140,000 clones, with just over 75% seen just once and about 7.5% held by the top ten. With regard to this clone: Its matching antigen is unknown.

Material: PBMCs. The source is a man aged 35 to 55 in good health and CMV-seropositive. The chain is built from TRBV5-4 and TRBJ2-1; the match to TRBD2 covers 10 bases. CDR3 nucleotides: TGTGCCAGCAGCTCCGCACGGGAGCTAGCGGGAGCCCACGAGCAGTTCTTC. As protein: CASSSARELAGAHEQFF.